The 21 T cell receptor beta chains reported below all come from one sample, sequenced in a study of blood T cell repertoires in COVID-19 (dated by TCRdb to the early 2020s). The receptor library was made with the immunoSEQ multiplex PCR assay. TCRdb's version of the immuneACCESS table is confined to in-frame rearrangements and falls short of the full clone set. An unresolved V gene accounts for under half of the shortfall where checked; the remainder is of unknown origin. This sample holds hundreds of thousands of clones; around 92% were observed only once. About a tenth of the sample is in the top ten clones. The sample was PBMCs or T cells enriched from blood (not recorded which). The receptors come from a woman under 40 who had recovered from COVID-19.

This chain links TRBV7-2 with TRBJ1-3; D call uncertain. V was clipped by 1 base and J by 4 bases, with 8 bases between them. Germline values: CDR1 SGHTA, CDR2 FQGNSA. The CDR3 totals 14 residues. In DNA form, the CDR3 reads TGTGCCAGCAGCTTAGGGCGGGGAGGAAACACCATATATTTT. Translating it yields CASSLGRGGNTIYF.

This clone appeared a few times. V and J are TRBV6-1 and TRBJ2-7; TRBD2 matches at 8 bases. V gave up 2 bases and J gave up 1 base; unmatched junction bases: 4. The CDR3 spans 15 residues. The germline gives CDR1 MNHNS, CDR2 SASEGT. The CDR3 bases are TGTGCCAGCAGTGAAAGCGGGGGTACTTCCTACGAGCAGTACTTC. It codes for CASSESGGTSYEQYF.

V usage is TRBV2 and J usage is TRBJ2-4; 7 bases line up with TRBD1. Per germline, CDR1 SNHLY and CDR2 FYNNEI. V shed 6 bases and J 6 bases; nucleotides not matched to a gene: 2. This CDR3 comprises 12 residues. CDR3 loop: CASSRDRNIQYF. The CDR3 DNA reads TGTGCCAGCAGCCGGGACAGAAACATTCAGTACTTC. Supplemented by reference TRBV2 and TRBJ2-4, the full variable domain reads EPEVTQTPSHQVTQMGQEVILRCVPISNHLYFYWYRQILGQKVEFLVSFYNNEISEKSEIFDDQFSVERPDGSNFTLKIRSTKLEDSAMYFCASSRDRNIQYFGAGTRLSVL.

The rearrangement uses TRBV4-1 and TRBJ2-5; 13 bases align to TRBD2. The ends lost 4 bases at V and 5 bases at J; junction bases unmatched: 13. The CDR3 contains 18 residues. Germline CDR1 MGHRA, CDR2 YSYEKL. Here the CDR3 reads CASSRFGLAGAGWETQYF. Written as DNA, the CDR3 is TGCGCCAGCAGCCGATTTGGACTAGCGGGAGCAGGATGGGAGACCCAGTACTTC.

V and J are TRBV6-5 and TRBJ1-2; possible D gene TRBD1, 6 bases. CDR3 size: 15 residues. With 6 bases removed from V and 7 bases from J, the gap between germline ends came to 21 bases. Germline V gives CDR1 MNHEY, CDR2 SVGAGI. CDR3 in DNA: TGTGCCAGCAGGCCGGGACATTCGGCCCGGGGTGGCTACACCTTC. As protein: CASRPGHSARGGYTF.

This clone turned up a few times. The V and J genes are TRBV4-3 and TRBJ1-2; 9 bases are shared with TRBD1. The CDR3 is 16 residues long. CDR1 is LGHNA and CDR2 is YSLEER in the germline V gene. V dropped 4 bases and J dropped 2; count of bases not matched to a gene: 8. The DNA for the CDR3 is TGCGCCAGCAGCCTCTTGGGGGACAGGGAGAACTATGGCTACACCTTC. This gives the protein CASSLLGDRENYGYTF.

The V and J genes are TRBV25-1 and TRBJ1-2; no definite D call. Germline CDR1 reads MGHDK; CDR2 reads SYGVNS. The germline V and J ends were trimmed by 3 bases and 5 bases, with 10 bases remaining between them. This CDR3 comprises 13 residues. CDR3 protein: CASSEGGVYGYTF. In nucleotides, the CDR3 is TGTGCCAGCAGTGAGGGCGGGGTGTATGGCTACACCTTC.

The chain joins TRBV28 to TRBJ2-7; 10 nucleotides match TRBD2. The J segment lost 5 bases and the V segment lost 2 bases, leaving 12 bases of the junction unmatched. CDR3 size: 17 residues. Per germline, CDR1 MDHEN and CDR2 SYDVKM. For the CDR3, the DNA is TGTGCCAGCAGTTTACAGCGGGAGGGCCCTCTGTCAAACGAGCAGTACTTC. Its protein is CASSLQREGPLSNEQYF.

The chain joins TRBV18 to TRBJ2-1, with D perhaps matching TRBD2 (7 bases). V was clipped by 6 bases and J by 5 bases, with 23 bases between them. The CDR3 is 17 residues long. Per the germline V gene, CDR1 is KGHSH and CDR2 is LQKENI. CDR3 amino acids: CASSQSPGAGTHNEQFF. DNA for the CDR3: TGTGCCAGCTCTCAGAGCCCTGGAGCGGGGACACACAATGAGCAGTTCTTC.

This chain links TRBV7-3 with TRBJ1-6, with D maybe TRBD1 (6 bases). From germline, CDR1 is SGHTA and CDR2 FQGTGA. V lost 2 bases, J lost 1 base, and 6 bases lay in between. The CDR3 has 15 amino acids. The CDR3 sequence: CASSLQGSYNSPLHF. CDR3 sequence (DNA): TGTGCCAGCAGCTTACAGGGGTCCTATAATTCACCCCTCCACTTT.

CDR3 nucleotide sequence: TGCGCCAGCAGCTTGGGGGACAGCTCCTATAATTCACCCCTCCACTTT. Protein sequence: CASSLGDSSYNSPLHF. This rearrangement joins TRBV5-1 to TRBJ1-6; 7 bases match TRBD1. Trimming removed 0 bases from V and 0 bases from J; junction bases left unmatched: 0. Germline-derived CDR1 and CDR2 are SGHRS and YFSETQ. The CDR3 runs 16 residues.

The J gene is TRBJ2-7, the V gene TRBV5-8; TRBD2 matches at 14 bases. This CDR3 is 19 amino acids long. The V and J ends lost 4 bases and 0 bases, in that order; junction bases with no gene match: 12. Germline CDR1 reads SGHTS; CDR2 reads YDEGEE. In DNA, the CDR3 is TGTGCCAGCAGCCGCGGACTAGCGGGGGGCCCCTTCAACTCCTACGAGCAGTACTTC. It is translated as CASSRGLAGGPFNSYEQYF.

The chain combines TRBV5-1 with TRBJ1-3, with D possibly being TRBD1 (6 bases). Germline loops: CDR1 SGHRS, CDR2 YFSETQ. Trimming took off 1 base at V and 0 bases at J, with 11 bases between the two ends. This CDR3 comprises 16 residues. CDR3 residues: CASSLPGEYSGNTIYF. In DNA, the CDR3 is TGCGCCAGCAGCTTGCCAGGGGAATACTCTGGAAACACCATATATTTT. The whole variable domain, remainder taken from reference TRBV5-1 and TRBJ1-3, is KAGVTQTPRYLIKTRGQQVTLSCSPISGHRSVSWYQQTPGQGLQFLFEYFSETQRNKGNFPGRFSGRQFSNSRSEMNVSTLELGDSALYLCASSLPGEYSGNTIYFGEGSWLTVV.

This clone was seen more than once but under ten times. The V gene is TRBV19, the J gene TRBJ2-2; D is unresolved. Looked up from germline, CDR1 is LNHDA and CDR2 is SQIVND (reference sequence). V lost 6 bases and J lost 0, with 11 bases in between. This CDR3 contains 15 residues. The CDR3 protein is CASSRAIANTGELFF. CDR3 in DNA: TGTGCCAGTAGCCGAGCGATTGCGAACACCGGGGAGCTGTTTTTT.

DNA for the CDR3: TGTGCCAGCTCACCGACAGGGGGGAGCAATCAGCCCCAGCATTTT. Its translation is CASSPTGGSNQPQHF. The chain combines TRBV18 with TRBJ1-5; 9 positions match TRBD1. The V and J ends lost 3 bases and 1 base, in that order; junction bases with no gene match: 1. Germline V gives CDR1 KGHSH, CDR2 LQKENI. The CDR3 consists of 15 residues.

The V and J genes are TRBV4-1 and TRBJ2-3; no clear D gene. CDR3 length: 13 amino acids. In germline, CDR1 is MGHRA, CDR2 YSYEKL. The ends were cut back, 4 bases at V and 5 bases at J, with 10 bases in the middle. The CDR3 coding sequence is TGCGCCAGCAGCCCCCCGTTGCGAGATACGCAGTATTTT. Residues: CASSPPLRDTQYF.

The V and J genes are TRBV19 and TRBJ2-1; TRBD2 aligns across 14 bases. Germline trimming cut 4 bases from V and 8 bases from J; bases unmatched to any gene: 7. The CDR3 is 16 residues long. The germline V gene has CDR1 LNHDA and CDR2 SQIVND (reference sequence). The CDR3 DNA sequence: TGTGCCAGTAGTACAGCCGGGACTAGCGGGAGTTATGAGCAGTTCTTC. It encodes CASSTAGTSGSYEQFF.

The CDR3: CASSHDSTYNYGYTF. CDR3 bases: TGTGCCAGCAGCCACGACAGTACTTATAACTATGGCTACACCTTC. The rearrangement joins TRBV11-2 to TRBJ1-2, with D maybe TRBD1 (5 bases). V was cut by 5 bases and J by 1 base, with 14 bases left in between. The CDR3 is made up of 15 amino acids. Germline V gene lookup returns CDR1 SGHAT and CDR2 FQNNGV.

V usage is TRBV27 and J usage is TRBJ1-2; TRBD1 is a possible D gene (5 bases). Trimming took off 5 bases at V and 4 bases at J, with 26 bases between the two ends. Germline V gene data show CDR1 as MNHEY and CDR2 as SMNVEV (reference sequence). The CDR3 runs to 18 residues. CDR3 coding DNA: TGTGCCAGCAGTCCGCGACCGGGACTAATTAGGGGAAGCTATGGCTACACCTTC. Amino acid sequence: CASSPRPGLIRGSYGYTF.

This clone was seen a single time. This chain links TRBV27 with TRBJ2-1; D may be TRBD2 (6 bases). Trimming took 3 bases from V and 2 from J, leaving 11 bases between them. Germline V gives CDR1 MNHEY, CDR2 SMNVEV (reference sequence). This CDR3 has 15 residues. The CDR3 DNA reads as TGTGCCAGCAGTTTCCGGGAGTTCGCCTACAATGAGCAGTTCTTC. This gives the protein CASSFREFAYNEQFF.

The rearrangement uses TRBV5-1 and TRBJ2-3; D gene ambiguous. Trimming left V 0 bases short and J 3 bases short, with 17 bases between. The CDR3 runs to 17 residues. Germline V gene lookup returns CDR1 SGHRS and CDR2 YFSETQ. CDR3 in amino acids: CASSLEAFLSPTDTQYF. The DNA of the CDR3 is TGCGCCAGCAGCTTGGAAGCCTTTCTGAGCCCGACAGATACGCAGTATTTT.